What follows describes a single T cell receptor beta chain. Its antigen is currently unknown. This record comes from a study of cytomegalovirus exposure and HLA in healthy donors. Broader study findings: For most TCR sequences rarity was the rule, although some public TCRs occurred in many donors.

PCR employed 60 Vbeta and 13 Jbeta primers. Some clones are missing from TCRdb's copy, which holds only in-frame ones; the method was immunoSEQ multiplex PCR. This table has about 120,000 clones, less than 90% appearing once. The TCR comes from a middle-aged man in good health and CMV-seronegative. The sample consisted of PBMCs.

CDR3 sequence reads: CASSFFGAGGGTGELFF. In DNA, the CDR3 is TGTGCCAGCAGTTTCTTTGGGGCGGGAGGAGGCACCGGGGAGCTGTTTTTT. The chain links TRBV28 to TRBJ2-2, with TRBD2 matching 8 bases. Germline CDR1 MDHEN, CDR2 SYDVKM. After removal of 3 bases from V and 4 bases from J, the junction contained 10 bases not matched to a gene. This CDR3 spans 17 amino acids.